One and the same sample provided the 25 T cell receptor beta chains below, sequenced in a study of shared clonotypes between healthy human individuals. Sequenced by immunoSEQ multiplex PCR; TCRdb stores in-frame clones only, minus some. Found here are about 980,000 clones, less than 85% of them singletons; the top ten hold approximately 1.5%. What was sequenced was memory CD4+ T cells sorted from blood. Subset: CD45RA-negative fraction. These receptor sequences come from a man between 18 and 29 years old in good health.

The rearrangement uses TRBV6-1 and TRBJ2-7, with 8 nucleotides matching TRBD1. Losses at the gene ends were 6 bases for V and 5 bases for J; bases not matched to a gene: 6. The CDR3 covers 13 residues. Germline values: CDR1 MNHNS, CDR2 SASEGT. The CDR3: CASRAGQGHEQYF. The CDR3 DNA follows: TGTGCCAGCAGAGCCGGACAGGGCCACGAGCAGTACTTC.

In its sample, this clone was seen a few times. The rearrangement links TRBV6-5 to TRBJ2-7; 10 nucleotides align to TRBD1. There are 13 residues in the CDR3. Germline trimming cut 2 bases from V and 12 bases from J; bases unmatched to any gene: 7. Germline lookup yields CDR1 MNHEY and CDR2 SVGAGI. The CDR3 DNA reads as TGTGCCAGCAGTTACACCCGACAGGGGGCTTTGTACTTC. This encodes CASSYTRQGALYF.

This rearrangement joins TRBV7-2 to TRBJ2-2, with D unclear. Germline V lookup: CDR1 SGHTA, CDR2 FQGNSA. The CDR3 runs to 13 residues. Trimming shortened V by 1 base and J by 7 bases, and 7 bases separated the two germline ends. CDR3 DNA sequence: TGTGCCAGCAGCTTAGGGACCATCGGGGAGCTGTTTTTT. As protein: CASSLGTIGELFF.

Points on this clone: Other DNA sequences in the sample encode the same CDR3. This chain's CDR3 is CASSDGRSGNTIYF. DNA of the CDR3: TGTGCCAGCAGTGACGGCAGATCTGGAAACACCATATATTTT. The gene calls are TRBV6-1 and TRBJ1-3; D is unresolved. This CDR3 spans 14 amino acids. Germline assignment: CDR1 MNHNS and CDR2 SASEGT. Trimming pared 3 bases from V and 1 base from J, leaving 7 bases between.

This clone was seen a handful of times. This chain joins TRBV19 and TRBJ2-7, with 9 positions matching TRBD1. V was clipped by 3 bases and J by 3 bases; unmatched bases: 3. CDR3 size: 14 residues. Germline values: CDR1 LNHDA, CDR2 SQIVND (reference sequence). As DNA, the CDR3 is TGTGCCAGTAGTATCCAGGGACAGGGCTACGAGCAGTACTTC. This sequence encodes CASSIQGQGYEQYF.

This chain uses TRBV5-1 with TRBJ1-6, with 9 bases matching TRBD1. This CDR3 has 15 residues. The germline V gene has CDR1 SGHRS and CDR2 YFSETQ. V lost 4 bases and J lost 7; bases outside the gene matches: 6. The CDR3 here is CASSPGTGHNSPLHF. CDR3 DNA: TGCGCCAGCAGCCCGGGGACAGGGCACAATTCACCCCTCCACTTT. The variable domain in full, completed from reference TRBV5-1 and TRBJ1-6, reads KAGVTQTPRYLIKTRGQQVTLSCSPISGHRSVSWYQQTPGQGLQFLFEYFSETQRNKGNFPGRFSGRQFSNSRSEMNVSTLELGDSALYLCASSPGTGHNSPLHFGNGTRLTVT.

This clone showed up many times. The chain couples TRBV25-1 to TRBJ2-3; 7 bases are shared with TRBD2. The CDR3 totals 16 residues. The germline CDR1 and CDR2 sequences are MGHDK and SYGVNS. V trimming: 6 bases; J trimming: 1 base; junction bases outside the gene matches: 10. The CDR3 sequence is CASSAGRAGRTDTQYF. The CDR3, as DNA: TGTGCCAGCAGCGCGGGGAGAGCGGGACGCACAGATACGCAGTATTTT.

V usage is TRBV6-5 and J usage is TRBJ1-6; 8 bases are shared with TRBD1. The CDR3 has 15 amino acids. V trimming: 5 bases; J trimming: 4 bases; junction bases outside the gene matches: 4. Germline-derived CDR1 and CDR2 are MNHEY and SVGAGI. The CDR3 region has the DNA TGTGCCAGCAGTCAACAGGGGGTTTATAATTCACCCCTCCACTTT. Protein product: CASSQQGVYNSPLHF.

The chain couples TRBV18 to TRBJ1-3; D call uncertain. The CDR3 is 14 amino acids. In germline, CDR1 is KGHSH, CDR2 LQKENI. With 4 bases removed from V and 0 bases from J, the gap between germline ends came to 7 bases. In DNA, the CDR3 is TGTGCCAGCTCACTGTTGACCTCTGGAAACACCATATATTTT. This translates into CASSLLTSGNTIYF.

The chain has TRBV11-2 and TRBJ2-7, with TRBD2 identical over 11 bases. Trimming at V came to 5 bases and at J to 5 bases, leaving 11 bases not matched to a gene. Germline-derived CDR1 and CDR2 are SGHAT and FQNNGV. The CDR3 loop spans 16 amino acids. This CDR3 is CASSARTSGGTDEQYF. CDR3 in DNA: TGTGCCAGCAGCGCCCGAACTAGCGGGGGTACGGACGAGCAGTACTTC.

Only one count was recorded for this clone. V gene TRBV2 combines with J gene TRBJ1-5; tentatively, D is TRBD1 (6 bases). This CDR3 region has 15 residues. The ends were cut back, 4 bases at V and 3 bases at J, with 13 bases in the middle. Looked up from germline, CDR1 is SNHLY and CDR2 is FYNNEI. As DNA, the CDR3 is TGTGCCAGCAGTGGTGGGGGCAGGTCCAATCAGCCCCAGCATTTT. This translates into CASSGGGRSNQPQHF.

V and J are TRBV27 and TRBJ1-2; the D is unclear. Germline V CDR1 and CDR2: MNHEY, SMNVEV (reference sequence). Trimming removed 6 bases at V and 3 bases at J, with 14 bases between. The CDR3 length is 14 residues. The CDR3 is CASSPLGYDYGYTF. DNA of the CDR3: TGTGCCAGCAGCCCCCTGGGTTACGACTATGGCTACACCTTC.

In its sample, this clone was seen once. Mismatch with germline at one junction end may stem from a read error. The rearrangement uses TRBV6-1 and TRBJ1-2; D remains ambiguous. In germline, CDR1 is MNHNS, CDR2 SASEGT. This CDR3 spans 15 amino acids. The CDR3 loop reads CASSPPGRQSYGYTF. As DNA, the CDR3 is TGTGCGAGCAGTCCCCCCGGGCGGCAATCCTATGGCTACACCTTC.

The chain carries TRBV9 and TRBJ2-7, with 11 bases identical to TRBD2. The CDR3 consists of 16 residues. J lost 5 bases, V lost 2 bases, and 9 bases had no gene match. The V gene's germline CDR1 is SGDLS and CDR2 YYNGEE. CDR3 sequence: CASSVRSLAGGNEQYF. CDR3 nucleotide sequence: TGTGCCAGCAGCGTGAGAAGTCTAGCGGGAGGTAACGAGCAGTACTTC. Using reference TRBV9 and TRBJ2-7 for the parts outside the CDR3, the full variable domain is DSGVTQTPKHLITATGQRVTLRCSPRSGDLSVYWYQQSLDQGLQFLIQYYNGEERAKGNILERFSAQQFPDLHSELNLSSLELGDSALYFCASSVRSLAGGNEQYFGPGTRLTVT.

This chain joins TRBV7-2 and TRBJ2-5; 10 positions agree with TRBD1. The germline CDR1 and CDR2 sequences are SGHTA and FQGNSA. The ends lost 4 bases at V and 10 bases at J; junction bases unmatched: 3. This CDR3 has 12 residues. Here the CDR3 reads CASSSGQGNQYF. The CDR3, as DNA: TGTGCCAGCAGCTCGGGACAGGGGAACCAGTACTTC.

J is TRBJ2-7 and V is TRBV10-3; D possibly uses TRBD1 or TRBD2 (5 bases each). CDR1 ENHRY and CDR2 SYGVKD come from the germline V gene. Trimming left V 6 bases short and J 6 bases short, with 18 bases between. This CDR3 has 14 residues. DNA for the CDR3: TGTGCCATCAGACCGGGGACCTCGTCTTCCGAGCAGTACTTC. Translating gives CAIRPGTSSSEQYF.

The chain carries TRBV6-5 and TRBJ2-5; D is perhaps TRBD2 (7 bases). The germline V gene has CDR1 MNHEY and CDR2 SVGAGI. The V end was cut by 7 bases, the J end by 5 bases, with 20 bases between. This CDR3 is built from 15 residues. CDR3 sequence: CASTTLWGGGETQYF. The DNA of the CDR3 is TGTGCCAGCACCACCCTGTGGGGGGGCGGCGAGACCCAGTACTTC.

J is TRBJ2-6 and V is TRBV30; D is possibly TRBD1 or TRBD2 (5 bases each). Germline V CDR1 and CDR2: GTSNPN, SVGIG (reference sequence). This CDR3 has 15 residues. V lost 1 base to trimming and J lost 0 bases, with 7 bases between them. CDR3 amino acids: CAWSGGGSGANVLTF. The CDR3 DNA reads TGTGCCTGGAGTGGTGGGGGCTCTGGGGCCAACGTCCTGACTTTC. The full variable domain, its missing parts supplied by reference TRBV30 and TRBJ2-6, is SQTIHQWPATLVQPVGSPLSLECTVEGTSNPNLYWYRQAAGRGLQLLFYSVGIGQISSEVPQNLSASRPQDRQFILSSKKLLLSDSGFYLCAWSGGGSGANVLTFGAGSRLTVL.

This clone showed up just a few times. The chain is built from TRBV25-1 and TRBJ2-4; TRBD2 matches 9 bases. The CDR3 extends over 16 amino acids. CDR1 is MGHDK, CDR2 SYGVNS, per germline. Trimming cost V 4 bases and J 3 bases; bases outside gene matches: 7. CDR3 sequence (DNA): TGTGCCAGCAGTGTGGGCGGGGGGGCTGACAAAAACATTCAGTACTTC. It translates to CASSVGGGADKNIQYF.

V is TRBV9 and J is TRBJ2-1, with TRBD2 matching 8 bases. Germline loops: CDR1 SGDLS, CDR2 YYNGEE. The CDR3 contains 12 residues. Trimming took 5 bases from V and 9 from J; bases not matched to a gene: 4. CDR3 in amino acids: CASSFLAGEQFF. DNA of the CDR3: TGTGCCAGCAGTTTTCTAGCGGGTGAGCAGTTCTTC. The whole variable domain, filled in from reference TRBV9 and TRBJ2-1, reads DSGVTQTPKHLITATGQRVTLRCSPRSGDLSVYWYQQSLDQGLQFLIQYYNGEERAKGNILERFSAQQFPDLHSELNLSSLELGDSALYFCASSFLAGEQFFGPGTRLTVL.

The CDR3 spells CASSDRDKLNYGYTF. The CDR3 DNA follows: TGTGCCAGTAGTGACCGGGATAAACTTAACTATGGCTACACCTTC. The V and J genes are TRBV19 and TRBJ1-2; D remains unclear. Deletions cut 5 bases from V and 1 base from J, with 14 bases between. The CDR3 contains 15 residues. Per germline, CDR1 LNHDA and CDR2 SQIVND (reference sequence).

The genes are TRBV18 and TRBJ2-3; TRBD2 matches 7 bases. This CDR3 has 16 residues. CDR1 is KGHSH and CDR2 is LQKENI in the germline V gene. Unmatched junction bases numbered 10, after V lost 3 bases and J lost 4 bases. The CDR3 nucleotides read TGTGCCAGCTCACCGTCAGCGGGGACGGGTCCAGATACGCAGTATTTT. It codes for CASSPSAGTGPDTQYF.

This clone has only one observation. CDR3 nucleotides: TGTGCCAGCGAGTTAAGGGGCCCTGGGACGAGCAATCAGCCCCAGCATTTT. The encoded protein is CASELRGPGTSNQPQHF. This chain connects TRBV2 to TRBJ1-5; D possibly corresponds to TRBD1 (5 bases). Deletions cut 8 bases from V and 1 base from J, with 21 bases between. CDR3 size: 17 residues. Germline assignment: CDR1 SNHLY and CDR2 FYNNEI. Looking up the rest from reference TRBV2 and TRBJ1-5 gives the full variable domain: EPEVTQTPSHQVTQMGQEVILRCVPISNHLYFYWYRQILGQKVEFLVSFYNNEISEKSEIFDDQFSVERPDGSNFTLKIRSTKLEDSAMYFCASELRGPGTSNQPQHFGDGTRLSIL.

There are a few counts of this clone. The chain carries TRBV5-1 and TRBJ2-7; 7 nucleotides match TRBD2. Per germline, CDR1 SGHRS and CDR2 YFSETQ. The CDR3 has 14 residues. V was clipped by 3 bases and J by 7 bases; unmatched bases: 10. The CDR3 region is CASSSIAGSREQYF. The CDR3 DNA follows: TGCGCCAGCAGCTCCATAGCGGGCTCTAGAGAGCAGTACTTC.

The chain is built from TRBV7-2 and TRBJ1-6; D remains ambiguous. The CDR3 totals 13 residues. The germline V gene has CDR1 SGHTA and CDR2 FQGNSA. V lost 1 base to trimming and J lost 7 bases, with 5 bases between them. The CDR3 nucleotides read TGTGCCAGCAGCTTAGAGTACAATTCACCCCTCCACTTT. Protein: CASSLEYNSPLHF.